This TCR beta chain was documented in a study of tumor-infiltrating lymphocytes in oesophageal squamous cell carcinoma. In its sample, this clonotype was seen many times. This CDR3 has 16 residues. Germline CDR1 MDHEN, CDR2 SYDVKM. The V end lost 5 bases, the J end lost 3 bases, and 17 bases lay between the germline ends. MiXCR was run by TCRdb on the PCR reads, yielding one entry per CDR3 protein. The data contain roughly 23,000 distinct CDR3 sequences, under 35% of them singletons. The chain joins TRBV28 to TRBJ2-1; tentatively, D is TRBD1 (6 bases). This receptor was obtained from a female donor with esophageal squamous cell carcinoma. The sequenced sample was esophageal tumor tissue. DNA for the CDR3: TGTGCCAGCAGTCCCCGGACAGCCCTCAACTACAATGAGCAGTTCTTC. Its translation: CASSPRTALNYNEQFF.